Below, 23 T cell receptor beta chains from the same sample are listed, as sequenced in a study of cytomegalovirus exposure and HLA in healthy donors. The PCR was carried out with 60 Vbeta primers and 13 Jbeta primers. Here immunoSEQ multiplex PCR was the method, and the copy in TCRdb shows in-frame clones only, minus some. The sample lists about 170,000 clones, roughly 85% occurring once. Sequenced sample: PBMCs. The receptors derive from a man between 18 and 35 years old in good health and CMV-seropositive.

The CDR3, as DNA: TGTGCCAGCAGTGAGGGTCTAGGAGACACAGATACGCAGTATTTT. It yields the protein CASSEGLGDTDTQYF. The V and J genes are TRBV6-1 and TRBJ2-3; D is unresolved. Germline CDR1 MNHNS, CDR2 SASEGT. This CDR3 is 15 amino acids long. Trimming removed 3 bases at V and 2 bases at J, with 12 bases between.

The V and J genes are TRBV9 and TRBJ1-1; D unclear. The CDR3 runs 13 residues. V shed 0 bases and J shed 1 base, with 4 bases lying between them. Germline V lookup: CDR1 SGDLS, CDR2 YYNGEE. This chain's CDR3 is CASSVEQNTEAFF. Written as DNA, the CDR3 is TGTGCCAGCAGCGTAGAACAGAACACTGAAGCTTTCTTT.

The chain joins TRBV10-3 to TRBJ1-2; maybe TRBD1 (5 bases). CDR1 is ENHRY and CDR2 is SYGVKD in the germline V gene. Trimming cost V 7 bases and J 6 bases, with 9 bases left between them. CDR3 length equals 11 residues. The CDR3, as DNA: TGTGCCATCACCTCGGGGGATGGCTACACCTTC. It encodes CAITSGDGYTF.

This clone was recorded once. The rearrangement uses TRBV13 and TRBJ1-1; D is ambiguous. The CDR3 is 12 amino acids. V shed 5 bases and J shed 2 bases, with 6 bases lying between them. Germline CDR1 PRHDT, CDR2 FYEKMQ (reference sequence). This CDR3 reads CASSLLNTEAFF. The DNA of the CDR3 is TGTGCCAGCAGCCTCCTAAACACTGAAGCTTTCTTT. Full variable domain (remainder filled in from reference TRBV13 and TRBJ1-1): AAGVIQSPRHLIKEKRETATLKCYPIPRHDTVYWYQQGPGQDPQFLISFYEKMQSDKGSIPDRFSAQQFSDYHSELNMSSLELGDSALYFCASSLLNTEAFFGQGTRLTVV.

The rearrangement uses TRBV28 and TRBJ2-3, with 7 nucleotides matching TRBD2. The CDR3 extends over 16 amino acids. The ends lost 6 bases at V and 9 bases at J; junction bases unmatched: 18. Germline CDR1 and CDR2: MDHEN and SYDVKM. The CDR3 DNA follows: TGTGCCAGCAGCAACCCCCGGGACTATGCACAGATAACGCAGTATTTT. Its translation: CASSNPRDYAQITQYF.

This chain links TRBV6-6 with TRBJ1-1; D unclear. V was clipped by 7 bases and J by 6 bases, with 6 bases between them. Germline lookup yields CDR1 MNHNY and CDR2 SVGAGI (reference sequence). The CDR3 length is 10 residues. CDR3 nucleotides: TGTGCCAGCAACGCAGCTGAAGCTTTCTTT. Amino acid sequence: CASNAAEAFF.

This clone came up a few times. The J gene is TRBJ2-3, the V gene TRBV13; 8 bases fit TRBD2. Germline values: CDR1 PRHDT, CDR2 FYEKMQ (reference sequence). The CDR3 is 17 amino acids. The ends lost 5 bases at V and 6 bases at J; junction bases unmatched: 16. This CDR3 reads CASSPDRGLVISDTQYF. In DNA, the CDR3 is TGTGCCAGCAGCCCTGATCGGGGACTAGTAATATCGGATACGCAGTATTTT.

This chain links TRBV5-1 with TRBJ2-5, with 10 bases matching TRBD2. CDR3 size: 15 residues. V lost 4 bases, J lost 5 bases, and 8 bases stayed unmatched. The germline gives CDR1 SGHRS, CDR2 YFSETQ. CDR3 loop: CASSMDGTSEETQYF. CDR3 in DNA: TGCGCCAGCAGCATGGACGGGACTAGCGAGGAGACCCAGTACTTC.

This chain uses TRBV4-1 with TRBJ1-4; D might be TRBD1 (6 bases). Trimming shortened V by 0 bases and J by 1 base, and 12 bases separated the two germline ends. CDR3 size: 17 residues. Germline V gives CDR1 MGHRA, CDR2 YSYEKL. CDR3 nucleotide sequence: TGCGCCAGCAGCCAAGAGAGCCTCAGGGGAACTAATGAAAAACTGTTTTTT. Protein product: CASSQESLRGTNEKLFF.

The genes are TRBV6-5 and TRBJ2-2, with 9 bases fitting TRBD1. CDR1 and CDR2 from the germline V gene are MNHEY and SVGAGI. CDR3 size: 15 residues. The V and J ends lost 7 bases and 7 bases, in that order; junction bases with no gene match: 10. The CDR3 nucleotides read TGTGCCAGCAACACGGACAGGGGAGGAATCGGGGAGCTGTTTTTT. Protein sequence: CASNTDRGGIGELFF.

Concerning this clone itself: The sample has other DNA sequences that encode this CDR3 too. The chain combines TRBV6-5 with TRBJ1-5, with unresolved D. Looked up from germline, CDR1 is MNHEY and CDR2 is SVGAGI. V dropped 0 bases and J dropped 3 bases, with 9 bases sitting between them. CDR3 length: 15 residues. For the CDR3, the DNA is TGTGCCAGCAGTTACTCGATGGACTACAATCAGCCCCAGCATTTT. Translation: CASSYSMDYNQPQHF.

The chain carries TRBV29-1 and TRBJ1-2, with 8 bases matching TRBD1. From germline, CDR1 is SQVTM and CDR2 ANQGSEA. CDR3 length: 12 residues. Trimming removed 6 bases from V and 6 bases from J; junction bases left unmatched: 6. The chain's CDR3 is CSVGPGGNGYTF. For the CDR3, the DNA is TGCAGCGTGGGACCAGGGGGCAATGGCTACACCTTC.

This chain links TRBV14 with TRBJ1-1; TRBD1 might be the D (6 bases). Per germline, CDR1 SGHDN and CDR2 FVKESK. Trimming removed 3 bases at V and 1 base at J, with 15 bases between. The CDR3 loop spans 16 amino acids. DNA for the CDR3: TGTGCCAGCAGCCAGAATTCGGGACAATGGAACACTGAAGCTTTCTTT. Translation: CASSQNSGQWNTEAFF.

The rearrangement joins TRBV5-6 to TRBJ1-5; no reliable D call. V was pared by 4 bases and J by 1 base, with 18 bases between. The CDR3 runs to 17 residues. Germline V CDR1 and CDR2: SGHDT, YYEEEE. The CDR3 loop reads CASSLRKSGRSNQPQHF. The CDR3 DNA sequence: TGTGCCAGCAGCCTCAGAAAATCGGGGAGAAGCAATCAGCCCCAGCATTTT.

The V gene is TRBV7-9, the J gene TRBJ1-3, with 9 bases identical to TRBD1. Trimming at V came to 1 base and at J to 3 bases, leaving 7 bases not matched to a gene. Per the germline V gene, CDR1 is SEHNR and CDR2 is FQNEAQ (reference sequence). The CDR3 totals 17 residues. CDR3 protein: CASSLGGTGLYGNTIYF. CDR3 DNA: TGTGCCAGCAGCTTAGGCGGGACAGGGCTTTATGGAAACACCATATATTTT.

V usage is TRBV7-9 and J usage is TRBJ2-1; D is unclear. V lost 4 bases and J 0 bases, leaving 7 bases between the germline ends. Germline-derived CDR1 and CDR2 are SEHNR and FQNEAQ (reference sequence). This CDR3 has 14 amino acids. The CDR3 reads CASSSSNSYNEQFF. DNA of the CDR3: TGTGCCAGCAGCTCGAGCAACTCCTACAATGAGCAGTTCTTC.

This clone appeared a few times. This chain links TRBV6-1 with TRBJ2-2; 7 bases are a match to TRBD2. Germline values: CDR1 MNHNS, CDR2 SASEGT. There are 14 residues in the CDR3. The junction had 6 bases not matched to a gene; V was cut back by 4 bases and J by 7 bases. The CDR3: CASSASGTVGELFF. The CDR3 region has the DNA TGTGCCAGCAGTGCTAGCGGTACCGTCGGGGAGCTGTTTTTT.

The J gene is TRBJ1-5, the V gene TRBV28; TRBD1 matches at 7 bases. The trim removed 5 bases at V and 6 bases at J, leaving 7 bases unmatched. The germline gives CDR1 MDHEN, CDR2 SYDVKM. This CDR3 has 14 residues. CDR3 sequence (DNA): TGTGCCAGCAGTACCCTCAGGGGGTCTCAGCCCCAGCATTTT. Protein: CASSTLRGSQPQHF.

The chain links TRBV4-3 to TRBJ1-1; perhaps TRBD1 as D (6 bases). This CDR3 is built from 14 residues. The V gene's germline CDR1 is LGHNA and CDR2 YSLEER. V gave up 0 bases and J gave up 4 bases, with 9 bases separating them. The CDR3 bases are TGCGCCAGCAGCCAAGATACAGGGTCCACTGAAGCTTTCTTT. This codes for CASSQDTGSTEAFF.

The chain employs TRBV10-3 and TRBJ2-4, with TRBD1 identical over 7 bases. The length of the CDR3 is 17 residues. Germline V gene sequence: CDR1 ENHRY, CDR2 SYGVKD. The V and J ends lost 0 bases and 12 bases, in that order; junction bases with no gene match: 17. The CDR3: CAISESTTGSNRDSQYF. The DNA of the CDR3 is TGTGCCATCAGTGAGTCGACGACAGGGTCTAACCGAGACAGTCAGTACTTC.

The rearrangement links TRBV6-1 to TRBJ2-3; a possible D gene is TRBD2 (5 bases). The V gene's germline CDR1 is MNHNS and CDR2 SASEGT. The CDR3 is 15 residues long. V shed 6 bases and J shed 2 bases, with 15 bases lying between them. Here the CDR3 DNA reads TGTGCCAGCAGGAAATTTCGGGATCCCACAGATACGCAGTATTTT. Translating it yields CASRKFRDPTDTQYF.

This clone has only a few counts. The chain combines TRBV6-5 with TRBJ1-6, with TRBD1 as a possible D gene (5 bases). The ends were cut back, 4 bases at V and 10 bases at J, with 8 bases in the middle. The CDR3 spans 12 residues. Germline V gene lookup returns CDR1 MNHEY and CDR2 SVGAGI. CDR3 DNA sequence: TGTGCCAGCAGTTCAGGGTACTCACCCCTCCACTTT. Translating gives CASSSGYSPLHF.

In this sample, this clone turned up a few times. The chain uses TRBV14 and TRBJ2-1, with D perhaps matching TRBD2 (5 bases). Germline V lookup: CDR1 SGHDN, CDR2 FVKESK. V gave up 4 bases and J gave up 8 bases, with 18 bases separating them. The CDR3 totals 15 residues. The CDR3: CASSPTRGDFDEQFF. Here the CDR3 DNA reads TGTGCCAGCAGCCCCACCCGGGGAGACTTCGATGAGCAGTTCTTC.